This entry lists 27 T cell receptor beta chains sequenced from one sample in a study of cytomegalovirus exposure and HLA in healthy donors. 13 Jbeta primers and 60 Vbeta primers were used for the PCR. This table comes from immunoSEQ multiplex PCR, and its TCRdb copy is limited to in-frame clones, with some not included. The repertoire holds under 150,000 clones, about three quarters seen once, with 3% in the top ten. What was sequenced was PBMCs. These receptors originate from a man aged 40-49 years in good health and CMV-seropositive.

The gene calls are TRBV5-4 and TRBJ1-2; possibly TRBD1 for D (6 bases). V gave up 1 base and J gave up 6 bases, with 10 bases separating them. Germline V gives CDR1 SGHNT, CDR2 YYREEE (reference sequence). The CDR3 runs to 13 residues. This CDR3 reads CASSLTGSDGYTF. CDR3 DNA sequence: TGTGCCAGCAGCTTGACAGGGAGCGATGGCTACACCTTC.

The rearrangement links TRBV7-2 to TRBJ1-1, with 9 bases matching TRBD1. CDR3 size: 15 residues. Germline V gene lookup returns CDR1 SGHTA and CDR2 FQGNSA. V lost 8 bases and J lost 5; bases outside the gene matches: 12. CDR3: CASGLQGAIGTEAFF. CDR3 in DNA: TGTGCCAGCGGATTACAGGGGGCCATTGGAACTGAAGCTTTCTTT.

Worth noting for this clone: The germline gene is not matched at one end of the junction; a read error may be the cause. Other DNA sequences in this sample translate to the same CDR3. The chain is built from TRBV6-5 and TRBJ1-1; TRBD1 matches at 10 bases. Germline values: CDR1 MNHEY, CDR2 SVGAGI. CDR3 length equals 15 residues. CDR3 region: CASSYWTGGNTEAFF. The DNA for the CDR3 is TGTGCCAGCAGTTACTGGACAGGGGGGAACACTGAGGCTTTCTTT.

The gene calls are TRBV7-8 and TRBJ1-4; perhaps TRBD1 as D (5 bases). V was shortened by 0 bases and J by 8 bases, with 7 bases between the two germline ends. The CDR3 is 13 residues long. Germline CDR1 SGHVS, CDR2 FQNEAQ. This CDR3 reads CASSLAGVEKLFF. DNA of the CDR3: TGTGCCAGCAGCTTAGCAGGGGTAGAAAAACTGTTTTTT.

V and J are TRBV29-1 and TRBJ1-4; D is unclear. The CDR3 sequence is 13 residues long. Germline-derived CDR1 and CDR2 are SQVTM and ANQGSEA. Between the trimmed V and J ends, which lost 5 bases and 0 bases, there was a span of 7 bases. The CDR3 protein is CSVMIATNEKLFF. The DNA of the CDR3 is TGCAGCGTTATGATAGCAACTAATGAAAAACTGTTTTTT. Using reference TRBV29-1 and TRBJ1-4 for the parts outside the CDR3, the full variable domain is SAVISQKPSRDICQRGTSLTIQCQVDSQVTMMFWYRQQPGQSLTLIATANQGSEATYESGFVIDKFPISRPNLTFSTLTVSNMSPEDSSIYLCSVMIATNEKLFFGSGTQLSVL.

The rearrangement joins TRBV30 to TRBJ1-5; 7 positions agree with TRBD1. V lost 3 bases and J lost 6; bases outside the gene matches: 5. This CDR3 comprises 13 residues. Germline CDR1 GTSNPN, CDR2 SVGIG (reference sequence). The CDR3 protein is CAWSSTGLQPQHF. CDR3 nucleotide sequence: TGTGCCTGGAGCTCGACAGGGCTTCAGCCCCAGCATTTT.

This clone was observed a few times. This sequence joins TRBV28 and TRBJ2-3; D is perhaps TRBD1 (5 bases). Germline CDR1 MDHEN, CDR2 SYDVKM. The ends were cut back, 5 bases at V and 4 bases at J, with 19 bases in the middle. The CDR3 sequence is 16 residues long. The CDR3 loop reads CASSPMGQGYADTQYF. The CDR3 nucleotides read TGTGCCAGCAGTCCCATGGGGCAGGGCTATGCAGATACGCAGTATTTT. Full variable domain (rest looked up from reference TRBV28 and TRBJ2-3): DVKVTQSSRYLVKRTGEKVFLECVQDMDHENMFWYRQDPGLGLRLIYFSYDVKMKEKGDIPEGYSVSREKKERFSLILESASTNQTSMYLCASSPMGQGYADTQYFGPGTRLTVL.

This chain links TRBV5-1 with TRBJ1-6; D gene unclear. The CDR3 has 9 amino acids. V was clipped by 9 bases and J by 15 bases, with 10 bases between them. Germline CDR1 SGHRS, CDR2 YFSETQ. The CDR3 region is CANVVVLHF. The DNA for the CDR3 is TGCGCCAATGTGGTAGTCCTCCACTTT. The full variable domain, in which reference TRBV5-1 and TRBJ1-6 provide the parts outside the CDR3, is KAGVTQTPRYLIKTRGQQVTLSCSPISGHRSVSWYQQTPGQGLQFLFEYFSETQRNKGNFPGRFSGRQFSNSRSEMNVSTLELGDSALYLCANVVVLHFGNGTRLTVT.

The chain is built from TRBV29-1 and TRBJ2-1, with D perhaps TRBD1 (6 bases). The CDR3 runs to 15 residues. Germline CDR1 reads SQVTM; CDR2 reads ANQGSEA. Trimming stripped 3 bases from V and 0 bases from J, with 12 bases between. The DNA of the CDR3 is TGCAGCGTTGATTGGGGGCTCAGCTCCTACAATGAGCAGTTCTTC. Protein sequence: CSVDWGLSSYNEQFF.

This clone has only a few counts. The chain combines TRBV19 with TRBJ1-5; 9 bases match TRBD1. The germline gives CDR1 LNHDA, CDR2 SQIVND (reference sequence). Unmatched junction bases numbered 11, after V lost 6 bases and J lost 5 bases. This CDR3 is built from 16 residues. This CDR3 reads CASRKKGQGLDQPQHF. The CDR3 nucleotides are TGTGCCAGTAGAAAAAAGGGACAGGGACTCGATCAGCCCCAGCATTTT.

V is TRBV11-2 and J is TRBJ1-2; a weak D match, TRBD1 (6 bases). Germline CDR1 is SGHAT and CDR2 is FQNNGV. The CDR3 totals 15 residues. V was shortened by 7 bases and J by 4 bases, with 19 bases between the two germline ends. CDR3: CASTPRGATSYGYTF. DNA of the CDR3: TGTGCCAGCACCCCACGGGGGGCGACGTCCTATGGCTACACCTTC.

This clone was detected only once. This rearrangement joins TRBV18 to TRBJ2-1, with TRBD2 as a possible D gene (6 bases). Looked up from germline, CDR1 is KGHSH and CDR2 is LQKENI. The length of the CDR3 is 14 residues. Trimming shortened V by 5 bases and J by 5 bases, and 13 bases separated the two germline ends. The DNA of the CDR3 is TGTGCCAGCTCATATCAAGGAGGGAACAATGAGCAGTTCTTC. Protein sequence: CASSYQGGNNEQFF.

The rearrangement joins TRBV29-1 to TRBJ2-5; a possible D gene is TRBD1 (5 bases). The CDR3 sequence is 13 residues long. Trimming took 4 bases from V and 1 from J, leaving 10 bases between them. Germline V gene sequence: CDR1 SQVTM, CDR2 ANQGSEA. The DNA for the CDR3 is TGCAGCGTTGGTGGGGCTGCCCAAGAGACCCAGTACTTC. Translated, it gives CSVGGAAQETQYF. The full variable domain, its missing parts supplied by reference TRBV29-1 and TRBJ2-5, is SAVISQKPSRDICQRGTSLTIQCQVDSQVTMMFWYRQQPGQSLTLIATANQGSEATYESGFVIDKFPISRPNLTFSTLTVSNMSPEDSSIYLCSVGGAAQETQYFGPGTRLLVL.

Written as DNA, the CDR3 is TGTGCCAGCAGCCATAGACTAGCGGGCCTCCCCTGGGAGCCAGATACGCAGTATTTT. It specifies CASSHRLAGLPWEPDTQYF. This chain connects TRBV14 to TRBJ2-3, with 10 bases that match TRBD2. Per the germline V gene, CDR1 is SGHDN and CDR2 is FVKESK. This CDR3 is 19 amino acids long. J gave up 4 bases and V 3 bases, and 16 bases lay outside the gene matches.

The chain employs TRBV2 and TRBJ1-5; D is perhaps TRBD1 (5 bases). Germline assignment: CDR1 SNHLY and CDR2 FYNNEI. Deletions cut 3 bases from V and 6 bases from J, with 12 bases between. CDR3 length: 14 amino acids. The CDR3 here is CASSDLAGLQPQHF. CDR3 DNA: TGTGCCAGCAGTGATCTGGCAGGGCTTCAGCCCCAGCATTTT. The variable domain in full, with the rest retrieved from reference TRBV2 and TRBJ1-5, is EPEVTQTPSHQVTQMGQEVILRCVPISNHLYFYWYRQILGQKVEFLVSFYNNEISEKSEIFDDQFSVERPDGSNFTLKIRSTKLEDSAMYFCASSDLAGLQPQHFGDGTRLSIL.

This rearrangement joins TRBV18 to TRBJ2-1, with 8 bases that match TRBD2. With V trimmed by 3 bases and J by 8 bases, 12 bases remained unmatched. The CDR3 sequence is 16 residues long. CDR1 KGHSH and CDR2 LQKENI come from the germline V gene. As DNA, the CDR3 is TGTGCCAGCTCACCGGCCACGGGGGGGATAGGCGATGAGCAGTTCTTC. Protein sequence: CASSPATGGIGDEQFF.

The rearrangement uses TRBV9 and TRBJ2-5, with 11 bases aligning to TRBD2. The last part of the DNA fits TRBJ2-7 better; the J call may be wrong. The CDR3 covers 16 residues. The germline V gene has CDR1 SGDLS and CDR2 YYNGEE. CDR3 protein: CASSVQGTSGSYEQYF. For the CDR3, the DNA is TGTGCCAGCAGCGTACAAGGGACTAGCGGCTCCTACGAGCAGTACTTC.

This clone was seen once. The genes are TRBV7-2 and TRBJ1-1; D ambiguous. Trimming left V 1 base short and J 7 bases short, with 7 bases between. Germline V gives CDR1 SGHTA, CDR2 FQGNSA. The CDR3 runs to 12 residues. The CDR3 DNA is TGTGCCAGCAGCTTAGACTGGTTTGAAGCTTTCTTT. Translation gives CASSLDWFEAFF. Full variable domain (outside the CDR3, taken from reference TRBV7-2 and TRBJ1-1): GAGVSQSPSNKVTEKGKDVELRCDPISGHTALYWYRQSLGQGLEFLIYFQGNSAPDKSGLPSDRFSAERTGGSVSTLTIQRTQQEDSAVYLCASSLDWFEAFFGQGTRLTVV.

V gene TRBV5-4 combines with J gene TRBJ2-2; D possibly corresponds to TRBD2 (5 bases). Trimming removed 7 bases from V and 8 bases from J, with 15 bases in between. The CDR3 sequence is 13 residues long. CDR1 and CDR2 from the germline V gene are SGHNT and YYREEE (reference sequence). The CDR3 reads CASSGWTGGELFF. The CDR3 nucleotides read TGTGCCAGCTCGGGGTGGACCGGGGGGGAGCTGTTTTTT.

This sequence joins TRBV28 and TRBJ2-7; TRBD2 is a possible D gene (5 bases). Germline loops: CDR1 MDHEN, CDR2 SYDVKM. V lost 9 bases, J lost 5 bases, and 20 bases lay in between. The CDR3 length is 14 residues. The CDR3 DNA reads as TGTGCCAGTACTGCTCCGGGATCATCGCACGAGCAGTACTTC. Translating gives CASTAPGSSHEQYF.

V and J are TRBV4-1 and TRBJ1-2, with a tentative D call TRBD1 (5 bases). The CDR3 length is 13 residues. Germline CDR1 reads MGHRA; CDR2 reads YSYEKL. Trimming removed 4 bases from V and 5 bases from J, with 11 bases in between. CDR3 residues: CASSPGTAYGYTF. CDR3 nucleotides: TGCGCCAGCAGCCCCGGGACTGCTTATGGCTACACCTTC.

The gene calls are TRBV4-2 and TRBJ2-5; 11 nucleotides match TRBD2. CDR1 and CDR2 from the germline V gene are LGHNA and YNFKEQ. The CDR3 is 17 residues long. Trimming removed 5 bases from V and 3 bases from J; junction bases left unmatched: 11. CDR3 in DNA: TGTGCCAGCAGCTGGGGACGGGAACTAGCGGGAGAAGAGACCCAGTACTTC. It translates to CASSWGRELAGEETQYF.

The chain has TRBV18 and TRBJ1-5; D is uncertain. Germline-derived CDR1 and CDR2 are KGHSH and LQKENI. The CDR3 loop spans 12 amino acids. Trimming left V 6 bases short and J 8 bases short, with 11 bases between. Here the CDR3 DNA reads TGTGCCAGCTCTGTGTACGGGGAGCCCCAGCATTTT. Translation gives CASSVYGEPQHF.

At least ten counts were recorded for this clone. The chain is built from TRBV7-6 and TRBJ2-7; no clear D gene. The CDR3 has 13 amino acids. Germline lookup yields CDR1 SGHVS and CDR2 FNYEAQ. V shed 7 bases and J shed 6 bases, with 16 bases lying between them. The CDR3 DNA sequence: TGTGCCAGCACCTACAGTGCCCTAAGCGAGCAGTACTTC. This translates into CASTYSALSEQYF.

The J gene is TRBJ2-3, the V gene TRBV9; D is undetermined. CDR3 length: 16 residues. Looked up from germline, CDR1 is SGDLS and CDR2 is YYNGEE. Trimming took off 2 bases at V and 0 bases at J, with 13 bases between the two ends. CDR3 DNA sequence: TGTGCCAGCAGCGTTAGTTTCGCGGCTAGCACAGATACGCAGTATTTT. This gives the protein CASSVSFAASTDTQYF.

V and J are TRBV7-2 and TRBJ1-2; 8 nucleotides agree with TRBD1. V lost 0 bases and J lost 8; bases outside the gene matches: 5. The CDR3 runs to 14 residues. The germline gives CDR1 SGHTA, CDR2 FQGNSA. Written as DNA, the CDR3 is TGTGCCAGCAGCTTAGCGCAGGGGGCAGTCGGCTACACCTTC. The encoded protein is CASSLAQGAVGYTF.

In this sample, this clone turned up once. This chain uses TRBV6-5 with TRBJ2-1; 9 bases fit TRBD2. The trim removed 4 bases at V and 0 bases at J, leaving 1 base unmatched. Germline CDR1 is MNHEY and CDR2 is SVGAGI. The CDR3 covers 15 residues. CDR3 amino acids: CASSFSGSSYNEQFF. The CDR3 DNA reads as TGTGCCAGCAGTTTTAGCGGGAGCTCCTACAATGAGCAGTTCTTC.